The sequence of this T cell receptor (beta chain) was determined in a study of cytomegalovirus exposure and HLA in healthy donors. Study-wide results and limits: There were three CMV-associated chains whose specificity for CMV antigens was confirmed in vitro.

Trimming took 3 bases from V and 2 from J, leaving 14 bases between them. The CDR3 totals 15 residues. CDR1 LNHNV and CDR2 YYDKDF come from the germline V gene (reference sequence). PCR was performed using 60 Vbeta and 13 Jbeta primers. The data were produced by immunoSEQ multiplex PCR, yet TCRdb's version contains in-frame clones alone and is incomplete. The sample holds around 210,000 clones; about 85% are singletons and the top ten take roughly 0.24%. Notes on this clone: The antigen remains unidentified.

The rearrangement joins TRBV15 to TRBJ2-7, with D maybe TRBD2 (6 bases). The receptor comes from a girl aged 2-10 years in good health and CMV-seronegative. Sequenced sample: PBMCs. CDR3 bases: TGTGCCACCAGCAGCATGCGGGGCCCCACCTACGAGCAGTACTTC. This codes for CATSSMRGPTYEQYF.